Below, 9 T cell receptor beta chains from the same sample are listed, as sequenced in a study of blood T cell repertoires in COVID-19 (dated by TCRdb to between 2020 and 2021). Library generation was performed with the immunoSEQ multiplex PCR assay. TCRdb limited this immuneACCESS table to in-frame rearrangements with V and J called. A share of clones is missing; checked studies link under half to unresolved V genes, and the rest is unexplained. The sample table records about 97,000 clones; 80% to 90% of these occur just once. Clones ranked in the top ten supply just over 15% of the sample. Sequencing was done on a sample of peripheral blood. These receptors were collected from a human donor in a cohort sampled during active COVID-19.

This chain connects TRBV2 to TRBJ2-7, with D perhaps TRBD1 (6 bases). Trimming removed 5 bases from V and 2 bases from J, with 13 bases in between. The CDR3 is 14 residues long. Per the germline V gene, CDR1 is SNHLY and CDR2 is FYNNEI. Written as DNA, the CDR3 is TGTGCCAGCAGTCTATACAGGGTACCCTACGAGCAGTACTTC. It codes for CASSLYRVPYEQYF.

In nucleotides, the CDR3 is TGTGCCAGCAGTCCGCCCCGGGACAGGGGTACCGGGGAGCTGTTTTTT. Translated: CASSPPRDRGTGELFF. V and J are TRBV28 and TRBJ2-2; 10 bases fit TRBD1. V gave up 5 bases and J gave up 5 bases; unmatched junction bases: 8. This CDR3 spans 16 amino acids. The V gene's germline CDR1 is MDHEN and CDR2 SYDVKM. Complete variable domain (other parts from reference TRBV28 and TRBJ2-2): DVKVTQSSRYLVKRTGEKVFLECVQDMDHENMFWYRQDPGLGLRLIYFSYDVKMKEKGDIPEGYSVSREKKERFSLILESASTNQTSMYLCASSPPRDRGTGELFFGEGSRLTVL.

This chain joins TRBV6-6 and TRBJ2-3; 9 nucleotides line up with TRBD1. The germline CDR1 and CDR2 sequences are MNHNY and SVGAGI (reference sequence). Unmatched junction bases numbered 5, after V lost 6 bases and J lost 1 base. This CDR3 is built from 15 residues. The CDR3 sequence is CASSPRQGGTDTQYF. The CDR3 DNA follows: TGTGCCAGCAGCCCACGACAGGGGGGCACAGATACGCAGTATTTT.

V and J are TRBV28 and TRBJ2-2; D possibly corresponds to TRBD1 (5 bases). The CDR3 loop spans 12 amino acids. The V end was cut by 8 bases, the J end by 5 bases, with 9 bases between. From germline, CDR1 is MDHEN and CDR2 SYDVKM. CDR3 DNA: TGTGCCAGCCGTTCAGGGACCGGGGAGCTGTTTTTT. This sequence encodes CASRSGTGELFF.

The CDR3 DNA follows: TGTGCCAGCAGTTTGGCTAGCGGGGTAGCCAAAAACATTCAGTACTTC. It is translated as CASSLASGVAKNIQYF. The chain has TRBV28 and TRBJ2-4, with 9 nucleotides matching TRBD2. CDR3 length: 16 amino acids. The ends lost 3 bases at V and 0 bases at J; junction bases unmatched: 3. Germline V gene lookup returns CDR1 MDHEN and CDR2 SYDVKM. Full variable domain (remainder filled in from reference TRBV28 and TRBJ2-4): DVKVTQSSRYLVKRTGEKVFLECVQDMDHENMFWYRQDPGLGLRLIYFSYDVKMKEKGDIPEGYSVSREKKERFSLILESASTNQTSMYLCASSLASGVAKNIQYFGAGTRLSVL.

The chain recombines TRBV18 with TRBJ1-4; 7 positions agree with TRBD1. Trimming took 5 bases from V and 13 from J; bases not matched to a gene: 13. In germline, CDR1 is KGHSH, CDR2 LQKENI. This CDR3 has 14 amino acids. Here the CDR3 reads CASSERQGKTLLFF. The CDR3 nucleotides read TGTGCCAGCTCAGAGAGACAGGGAAAAACTCTACTGTTTTTT.

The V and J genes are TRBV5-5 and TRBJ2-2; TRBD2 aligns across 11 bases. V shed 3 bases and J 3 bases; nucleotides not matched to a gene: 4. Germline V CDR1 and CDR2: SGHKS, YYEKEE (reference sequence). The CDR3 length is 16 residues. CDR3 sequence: CASSWTSGPYTGELFF. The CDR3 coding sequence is TGTGCCAGCAGCTGGACTAGCGGGCCCTACACCGGGGAGCTGTTTTTT.

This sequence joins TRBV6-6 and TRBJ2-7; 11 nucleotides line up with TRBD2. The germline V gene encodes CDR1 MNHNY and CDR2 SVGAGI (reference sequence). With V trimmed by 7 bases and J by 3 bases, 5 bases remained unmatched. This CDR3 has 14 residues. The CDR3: CASNRLAGIYEQYF. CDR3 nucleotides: TGTGCCAGCAATCGACTAGCGGGAATCTACGAGCAGTACTTC.

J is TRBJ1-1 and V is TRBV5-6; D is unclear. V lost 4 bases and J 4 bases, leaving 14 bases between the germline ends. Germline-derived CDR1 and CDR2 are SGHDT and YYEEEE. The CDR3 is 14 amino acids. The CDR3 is CASSVPAPGTEAFF. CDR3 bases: TGTGCCAGCAGCGTCCCGGCCCCAGGCACTGAAGCTTTCTTT.